The source of this TCR beta chain is a study of T cell responses to AZD1222 COVID-19 vaccine. Turning to this clone: What it recognizes is unknown.

Clones were read by immunoSEQ multiplex PCR, and TCRdb kept only the in-frame ones, dropping some. The sample contains over 150,000 clones, around 85% of which appear only once. General study results and limits: CD4 TCRs linked to vaccination spanned spike, dominating at 160-218 and 743-854. It should be noted that donors were predominantly white British and more often female, and clonal diversity was possibly underestimated. When two AZD1222 doses had been given, Spike-specific TCR breadth and depth rose. Repertoire sampling happened only post peak T cell response.

V dropped 6 bases and J dropped 5 bases, with 20 bases sitting between them. The CDR3 is 15 residues long. The V gene's germline CDR1 is SGHTA and CDR2 FQGNSA. The specimen comprised peripheral blood, sampled on day 0 of MenACWY control vaccination. V and J are TRBV7-2 and TRBJ2-7; D gene unclear. The receptor was isolated from an adult in good health. CDR3 bases: TGTGCCAGCAGTATAGCCGGGTGGCCAGCCCACGAGCAGTACTTC. Translating it yields CASSIAGWPAHEQYF.